Each of the 28 T cell receptor beta chains below was sequenced from the same sample in a study of STAT5B mutations in CD4+ large granular lymphocyte leukemia. Method: immunoSEQ multiplex PCR; TCRdb's copy keeps in-frame clones and lacks some. The sample holds around 23,000 clones, about 81% seen once. The specimen sequenced was CD4+ T cells from blood buffy coats. The receptors stem from a human donor in good health.

The chain carries TRBV9 and TRBJ2-7; TRBD1 aligns across 7 bases. The CDR3 contains 15 residues. V lost 0 bases, J lost 3 bases, and 6 bases stayed unmatched. The germline gives CDR1 SGDLS, CDR2 YYNGEE. CDR3 residues: CASSVGLQGIYEQYF. The DNA of the CDR3 is TGTGCCAGCAGCGTAGGGTTACAGGGGATCTACGAGCAGTACTTC. Full variable domain (remainder filled in from reference TRBV9 and TRBJ2-7): DSGVTQTPKHLITATGQRVTLRCSPRSGDLSVYWYQQSLDQGLQFLIQYYNGEERAKGNILERFSAQQFPDLHSELNLSSLELGDSALYFCASSVGLQGIYEQYFGPGTRLTVT.

V is TRBV19 and J is TRBJ2-7, with D uncertain. CDR1 and CDR2 from the germline V gene are LNHDA and SQIVND (reference sequence). V was trimmed by 9 bases and J by 0 bases, leaving 15 bases between them. This CDR3 region has 14 residues. The CDR3 spells CASRGDPSSYEQYF. The CDR3 coding sequence is TGTGCCAGCCGAGGAGATCCGAGCTCCTACGAGCAGTACTTC.

V usage is TRBV18 and J usage is TRBJ2-2; D gene unclear. The germline CDR1 and CDR2 sequences are KGHSH and LQKENI. The CDR3 runs to 15 residues. With 3 bases removed from V and 4 bases from J, the gap between germline ends came to 12 bases. In nucleotides, the CDR3 is TGTGCCAGCTCACCTCGTAAACTCTTCACCGGGGAGCTGTTTTTT. This sequence encodes CASSPRKLFTGELFF.

The rearrangement joins TRBV21-1 to TRBJ1-6. TRBV21-1 is recorded as a pseudogene. The length of the CDR3 is 15 residues. CDR3 nucleotide sequence: TGTGCCAGCGGTAACCGGAGCTCCTATAATTCACCCCTCCACTTT. This sequence encodes CASGNRSSYNSPLHF.

The CDR3 DNA reads TGCAGCGGACGGCCGAACACTGAAGCTTTCTTT. Translation gives CSGRPNTEAFF. J is TRBJ1-1 and V is TRBV20-1; D not certain. CDR3 length: 11 amino acids. The V gene's germline CDR1 is DFQATT and CDR2 SNEGSKA (reference sequence).

The rearrangement uses TRBV28 and TRBJ1-4; D is possibly TRBD1 (5 bases). The CDR3 is 14 amino acids. V lost 7 bases, J lost 6 bases, and 15 bases lay in between. Germline CDR1 and CDR2: MDHEN and SYDVKM. CDR3 bases: TGTGCCAGCACGTCCGGGACCGGATATGAAAAACTGTTTTTT. The encoded protein is CASTSGTGYEKLFF.

The chain recombines TRBV30 with TRBJ2-7, with TRBD1 matching over 8 bases. Looked up from germline, CDR1 is GTSNPN and CDR2 is SVGIG (reference sequence). J gave up 2 bases and V 2 bases, and 11 bases lay outside the gene matches. CDR3 length equals 16 residues. The CDR3 nucleotides read TGTGCCTGGAGTCTTTTACGGACAGGGCAAACCTACGAGCAGTACTTC. It specifies CAWSLLRTGQTYEQYF.

V gene TRBV5-1 combines with J gene TRBJ2-5; TRBD1 matches at 7 bases. V dropped 0 bases and J dropped 5; count of bases not matched to a gene: 4. There are 14 residues in the CDR3. Germline V gene lookup returns CDR1 SGHRS and CDR2 YFSETQ. CDR3 region: CASSLASRGETQYF. CDR3 coding DNA: TGCGCCAGCAGCTTGGCCTCCAGGGGGGAGACCCAGTACTTC.

V gene TRBV2 combines with J gene TRBJ2-5; maybe TRBD2 (7 bases). The germline gives CDR1 SNHLY, CDR2 FYNNEI. V was pared by 8 bases and J by 2 bases, with 12 bases between. The CDR3 totals 13 residues. The CDR3 DNA reads TGTGCCAGCTGGGGGGGCGAGCAAGAGACCCAGTACTTC. This codes for CASWGGEQETQYF.

This sequence joins TRBV5-1 and TRBJ2-7; D is ambiguous. Trimming pared 0 bases from V and 3 bases from J, leaving 10 bases between. CDR1 and CDR2 (germline): SGHRS, YFSETQ. The CDR3 is made up of 14 amino acids. CDR3 DNA: TGCGCCAGCAGCTTGGGGGCCAGAGGCTACGAGCAGTACTTC. Its translation: CASSLGARGYEQYF.

A few counts support this clone. J is TRBJ1-6 and V is TRBV30; 8 bases fit TRBD1. CDR3 length: 16 amino acids. V shed 1 base and J 6 bases; nucleotides not matched to a gene: 8. CDR1 GTSNPN and CDR2 SVGIG come from the germline V gene (reference sequence). CDR3 residues: CAWSAGRQGRNSPLHF. As DNA, the CDR3 is TGTGCCTGGAGTGCAGGGAGACAGGGGCGTAATTCACCCCTCCACTTT. The variable domain in full, with the rest retrieved from reference TRBV30 and TRBJ1-6, is SQTIHQWPATLVQPVGSPLSLECTVEGTSNPNLYWYRQAAGRGLQLLFYSVGIGQISSEVPQNLSASRPQDRQFILSSKKLLLSDSGFYLCAWSAGRQGRNSPLHFGNGTRLTVT.

This clone was counted only a few times. V and J are TRBV25-1 and TRBJ2-1; D uncertain. CDR1 and CDR2 (germline): MGHDK, SYGVNS. This CDR3 has 12 residues. V shed 6 bases and J shed 6 bases, with 9 bases lying between them. The CDR3 reads CASRNVGNEQFF. The CDR3 DNA reads as TGTGCCAGCAGGAACGTAGGCAATGAGCAGTTCTTC.

The chain uses TRBV5-1 and TRBJ2-1; 9 nucleotides align to TRBD2. Germline trimming cut 0 bases from V and 0 bases from J; bases unmatched to any gene: 1. The CDR3 covers 16 residues. Per the germline V gene, CDR1 is SGHRS and CDR2 is YFSETQ. CDR3 residues: CASSLVSGSSYNEQFF. The CDR3 DNA sequence: TGCGCCAGCAGCTTGGTTAGCGGGAGCTCCTACAATGAGCAGTTCTTC.

This chain connects TRBV5-6 to TRBJ1-5; D gene unclear. The CDR3 runs to 13 residues. Trimming pared 1 base from V and 7 bases from J, leaving 9 bases between. CDR1 and CDR2 (germline): SGHDT, YYEEEE. For the CDR3, the DNA is TGTGCCAGCAGCTTGATGGGAAACCAGCCCCAGCATTTT. Amino acids: CASSLMGNQPQHF.

This clone was picked up a small number of times. V and J are TRBV7-2 and TRBJ1-2; D is possibly TRBD1 (5 bases). The V and J ends lost 1 base and 2 bases respectively, with 17 bases between them. Per germline, CDR1 SGHTA and CDR2 FQGNSA. The CDR3 covers 17 residues. The CDR3 is CASSLGTGIAGNYGYTF. The CDR3 DNA reads TGTGCCAGCAGCTTAGGAACAGGTATAGCCGGAAACTATGGCTACACCTTC.

The V and J genes are TRBV6-1 and TRBJ2-5; possibly TRBD2 for D (5 bases). CDR1 is MNHNS, CDR2 SASEGT, per germline. The CDR3 spans 14 residues. V lost 6 bases, J lost 5 bases, and 16 bases lay in between. DNA for the CDR3: TGTGCCAGCAGCCGGACTCTACTGGGGGAGACCCAGTACTTC. Encoded protein: CASSRTLLGETQYF.

The chain employs TRBV6-1 and TRBJ2-7; TRBD2 aligns across 11 bases. V was clipped by 7 bases and J by 6 bases; unmatched bases: 8. The CDR3 length is 14 residues. CDR1 and CDR2 from the germline V gene are MNHNS and SASEGT. DNA of the CDR3: TGTGCCAGCACCTCGGGACTAGCGGTGGGCGAGCAGTACTTC. It encodes CASTSGLAVGEQYF.

The chain couples TRBV7-2 to TRBJ2-2; 15 bases are shared with TRBD2. CDR1 is SGHTA and CDR2 is FQGNSA in the germline V gene. This CDR3 has 16 residues. The trim removed 5 bases at V and 5 bases at J, leaving 3 bases unmatched. This CDR3 reads CASSPGLAGGTGELFF. In DNA form, the CDR3 reads TGTGCCAGCAGCCCTGGACTAGCGGGGGGGACCGGGGAGCTGTTTTTT.

V usage is TRBV5-4 and J usage is TRBJ1-1; 7 bases fit TRBD1. V lost 2 bases to trimming and J lost 1 base; unmatched junction nucleotides: 8. The CDR3 has 16 residues. From germline, CDR1 is SGHNT and CDR2 YYREEE (reference sequence). The chain's CDR3 is CASSLPPGQRNTEAFF. CDR3 in DNA: TGTGCCAGCAGCTTACCTCCGGGACAGAGGAACACTGAAGCTTTCTTT. The variable domain in full, with the rest retrieved from reference TRBV5-4 and TRBJ1-1, is ETGVTQSPTHLIKTRGQQVTLRCSSQSGHNTVSWYQQALGQGPQFIFQYYREEENGRGNFPPRFSGLQFPNYSSELNVNALELDDSALYLCASSLPPGQRNTEAFFGQGTRLTVV.

The chain is built from TRBV11-2 and TRBJ2-7; D is unclear. V was cut by 5 bases and J by 5 bases, with 19 bases left in between. The CDR3 totals 15 residues. The germline CDR1 and CDR2 sequences are SGHAT and FQNNGV. The CDR3 here is CASSPGPTDQDEQYF. The CDR3 DNA reads as TGTGCCAGCAGCCCCGGACCAACCGACCAGGACGAGCAGTACTTC.

V gene TRBV5-1 combines with J gene TRBJ2-7; 7 bases align to TRBD2. Germline assignment: CDR1 SGHRS and CDR2 YFSETQ. With V trimmed by 4 bases and J by 0 bases, 7 bases remained unmatched. There are 15 residues in the CDR3. CDR3 DNA sequence: TGCGCCAGCAGCCTAGCGGCTCTAAGCTCCTACGAGCAGTACTTC. As protein: CASSLAALSSYEQYF. Variable domain in full (rest from reference TRBV5-1 and TRBJ2-7): KAGVTQTPRYLIKTRGQQVTLSCSPISGHRSVSWYQQTPGQGLQFLFEYFSETQRNKGNFPGRFSGRQFSNSRSEMNVSTLELGDSALYLCASSLAALSSYEQYFGPGTRLTVT.

DNA of the CDR3: TGTGCCAGCAGCTTAGAAACGAATGAACTGTTTTTT. Translation gives CASSLETNELFF. V and J are TRBV7-9 and TRBJ1-4; D is uncertain. V dropped 1 base and J dropped 12 bases, with 9 bases sitting between them. CDR3 size: 12 residues. Germline values: CDR1 SEHNR, CDR2 FQNEAQ (reference sequence).

The sample holds one count of this clone. The CDR3 coding sequence is TGTGCCAGCAGCTTAGGGGAGACTAGCGGGGATGGCACAGATACGCAGTATTTT. As protein: CASSLGETSGDGTDTQYF. The V gene is TRBV11-3, the J gene TRBJ2-3, with 11 bases fitting TRBD2. V shed 1 base, J shed 1 base, and the junction held 7 bases outside the gene matches. The CDR3 loop spans 18 amino acids. The germline CDR1 and CDR2 sequences are SGHNT and YENEEA. The whole variable domain, filled in from reference TRBV11-3 and TRBJ2-3, reads EAGVVQSPRYKIIEKKQPVAFWCNPISGHNTLYWYLQNLGQGPELLIRYENEEAVDDSQLPKDRFSAERLKGVDSTLKIQPAELGDSAVYLCASSLGETSGDGTDTQYFGPGTRLTVL.

The rearrangement uses TRBV7-2 and TRBJ2-3; D ambiguous. The CDR3 is 12 residues long. V lost 3 bases and J lost 10, with 11 bases in between. Germline CDR1 SGHTA, CDR2 FQGNSA. CDR3 amino acids: CASSFDLAAQYF. CDR3 nucleotide sequence: TGTGCCAGCAGCTTTGATTTGGCGGCGCAGTATTTT.

This clone is a singleton in its sample. J is TRBJ2-7 and V is TRBV28; 7 bases align to TRBD2. V trimming: 7 bases; J trimming: 2 bases; junction bases outside the gene matches: 8. This CDR3 contains 14 residues. Germline lookup yields CDR1 MDHEN and CDR2 SYDVKM. CDR3 sequence: CASKGRVTTYEQYF. The CDR3 nucleotides are TGTGCCAGCAAGGGGAGGGTAACCACCTACGAGCAGTACTTC.

The J gene is TRBJ2-2, the V gene TRBV10-2; 14 positions match TRBD2. The germline V gene encodes CDR1 WSHSY and CDR2 SAAADI. The J segment lost 5 bases and the V segment lost 9 bases, leaving 8 bases of the junction unmatched. CDR3 length equals 16 residues. In nucleotides, the CDR3 is TGCGCCAGTCGGGGACTAGCGGGAGTGGGGACCGGGGAGCTGTTTTTT. It encodes CASRGLAGVGTGELFF.

This clone was counted once. The rearrangement uses TRBV10-1 and TRBJ2-7, with TRBD1 matching over 9 bases. CDR1 is WNHNN and CDR2 is SYGVQD in the germline V gene (reference sequence). The CDR3 has 15 amino acids. The V segment lost 6 bases and the J segment 2 bases; nucleotides outside the gene matches: 8. CDR3 residues: CASSTGGAGPYEQYF. The CDR3 DNA is TGCGCCAGCAGCACAGGGGGCGCGGGCCCCTACGAGCAGTACTTC.

This clone was found a few times. The genes are TRBV28 and TRBJ1-5; D might be TRBD1 (5 bases). Trimming shortened V by 3 bases and J by 2 bases, and 11 bases separated the two germline ends. This CDR3 comprises 15 residues. CDR1 is MDHEN, CDR2 SYDVKM, per germline. CDR3 loop: CASSFRGAGNQPQHF. CDR3 coding DNA: TGTGCCAGCAGTTTTAGGGGAGCGGGCAATCAGCCCCAGCATTTT.